These 26 T cell receptor beta chains were sequenced from one sample in a study of CD8+ T cells in alopecia areata. As the sequencing template, cDNA was produced by extracting RNA and reverse transcribing it. Produced via immunoSEQ multiplex PCR; TCRdb's table is partial and in-frame only. In the table there are 190,000 or so clones, roughly three fifths of which are singletons. Treatment indicated: oral pan-JAK inhibitor, 5-10 mg twice daily. Sequenced material: CD4+ T cells sorted from blood, taken at week 4, from a patient treated with tofacitinib. Every receptor here comes from a human donor with alopecia areata.

The rearrangement joins TRBV28 to TRBJ1-6, with D possibly TRBD1 on 5 matching bases. The CDR3 extends over 16 amino acids. Trimming removed 4 bases from V and 7 bases from J, with 17 bases in between. Germline CDR1 reads MDHEN; CDR2 reads SYDVKM. CDR3 region: CASSSLQGRRNSPLHF. The DNA for the CDR3 is TGTGCCAGCAGTTCCCTCCAGGGCCGAAGGAATTCACCCCTCCACTTT.

V and J are TRBV28 and TRBJ1-2, with D maybe TRBD1 (6 bases). Trimming took 6 bases from V and 1 from J, leaving 15 bases between them. The CDR3 is made up of 15 amino acids. From germline, CDR1 is MDHEN and CDR2 SYDVKM. The CDR3 sequence: CASSPQDRRNYGYTF. Written as DNA, the CDR3 is TGTGCCAGCAGCCCCCAAGACAGGCGTAACTATGGCTACACCTTC.

This clone was seen only a few times. V and J are TRBV29-1 and TRBJ2-5; D is unclear. The length of the CDR3 is 9 residues. Trimming removed 3 bases from V and 8 bases from J, with 4 bases in between. Germline CDR1 reads SQVTM; CDR2 reads ANQGSEA. CDR3 sequence reads: CSVDGTQYF. The CDR3 DNA follows: TGCAGCGTTGACGGTACCCAGTACTTC.

Regarding this clone: It is unclear where the CDR3 begins or ends on the DNA, so no DNA is shown, and the CDR3 is as TCRdb lists it. The rearrangement uses TRBV10-3 and TRBJ2-1; the D call TRBD1 from the table was never checked on the DNA. A total of 13 residues make up the CDR3, ends included. CDR1 and CDR2 from the germline V gene are ENHRY and SYGVKD. The CDR3 is CAISVGSGTAKFF.

V gene TRBV27 combines with J gene TRBJ1-5, with 8 positions matching TRBD1. Trimming removed 8 bases from V and 7 bases from J; junction bases left unmatched: 13. Germline lookup yields CDR1 MNHEY and CDR2 SMNVEV (reference sequence). This CDR3 comprises 15 residues. In nucleotides, the CDR3 is TGTGCCAGCCAGAGGAAAGGACAGGGAACCCAGCCCCAGCATTTT. Protein product: CASQRKGQGTQPQHF.

This clone was seen only a few times. The chain is built from TRBV6-5 and TRBJ1-2; a weak D match, TRBD1 (5 bases). V was pared by 5 bases and J by 6 bases, with 19 bases between. Germline V gene data show CDR1 as MNHEY and CDR2 as SVGAGI. This CDR3 contains 15 residues. The CDR3 sequence is CASSRRDALRNGYTF. In nucleotides, the CDR3 is TGTGCCAGCAGTCGACGGGACGCCCTAAGAAATGGCTACACCTTC.

This rearrangement joins TRBV2 to TRBJ1-5; 7 bases match TRBD1. The length of the CDR3 is 12 residues. Looked up from germline, CDR1 is SNHLY and CDR2 is FYNNEI. The V segment lost 9 bases and the J segment 6 bases; nucleotides outside the gene matches: 5. The CDR3 DNA sequence: TGTGCCAGTAGACAGGGAGTTCAGCCCCAGCATTTT. Translation gives CASRQGVQPQHF.

In its sample, this clone was seen a few times. V is TRBV7-9 and J is TRBJ2-2; D is uncertain. This CDR3 is built from 14 residues. Germline V gene lookup returns CDR1 SEHNR and CDR2 FQNEAQ (reference sequence). The V gene lost 1 base and the J gene lost 8 bases, with 11 bases spanning the gap. CDR3 region: CASSLDPMGGELFF. The CDR3 DNA is TGTGCCAGCAGCTTAGACCCCATGGGGGGGGAGCTGTTTTTT.

V gene TRBV25-1 combines with J gene TRBJ1-6; maybe TRBD1 (5 bases). This CDR3 spans 14 amino acids. Trimming cost V 4 bases and J 6 bases, with 10 bases left between them. Germline CDR1 reads MGHDK; CDR2 reads SYGVNS. The CDR3 bases are TGTGCCAGCAGTGGGGGGAACAGTAATTCACCCCTCCACTTT. Amino acid sequence: CASSGGNSNSPLHF.

The genes are TRBV9 and TRBJ1-2, with TRBD1 identical over 9 bases. V lost 2 bases to trimming and J lost 8 bases; unmatched junction nucleotides: 4. The CDR3 consists of 13 residues. The germline V gene encodes CDR1 SGDLS and CDR2 YYNGEE. CDR3 bases: TGTGCCAGCAGCGTGGGACAGGGAGTGGGCTACACCTTC. It translates to CASSVGQGVGYTF.

J is TRBJ1-5 and V is TRBV29-1; tentatively, D is TRBD1 (6 bases). The ends were cut back, 7 bases at V and 0 bases at J, with 10 bases in the middle. The CDR3 loop spans 13 amino acids. CDR1 and CDR2 (germline): SQVTM, ANQGSEA. The CDR3 region has the DNA TGCAGCGGACAGGCTCATAGCAATCAGCCCCAGCATTTT. It encodes CSGQAHSNQPQHF.

In this sample, this clone turned up a few times. V is TRBV5-1 and J is TRBJ2-1, with TRBD2 identical over 9 bases. V trimming: 2 bases; J trimming: 2 bases; junction bases outside the gene matches: 5. The CDR3 extends over 16 amino acids. Germline V gene lookup returns CDR1 SGHRS and CDR2 YFSETQ. CDR3 region: CASSLVAGETYNEQFF. CDR3 sequence (DNA): TGCGCCAGCAGCTTAGTAGCGGGGGAAACCTACAATGAGCAGTTCTTC.

The genes are TRBV7-2 and TRBJ2-7; the D gene could be TRBD1 or TRBD2 (5 bases each). Germline V gives CDR1 SGHTA, CDR2 FQGNSA. CDR3 length equals 16 residues. The V gene lost 1 base and the J gene lost 1 base, with 14 bases spanning the gap. The DNA for the CDR3 is TGTGCCAGCAGCTTAGGGGGGAACTACATTTCCTACGAGCAGTACTTC. Residues: CASSLGGNYISYEQYF.

The chain recombines TRBV29-1 with TRBJ2-1; 8 nucleotides agree with TRBD2. The ends lost 7 bases at V and 0 bases at J; junction bases unmatched: 8. CDR3 size: 15 residues. CDR1 SQVTM and CDR2 ANQGSEA come from the germline V gene. This CDR3 reads CSAGGLAGSYNEQFF. For the CDR3, the DNA is TGCAGCGCTGGGGGTCTAGCGGGCTCCTACAATGAGCAGTTCTTC.

V usage is TRBV5-6 and J usage is TRBJ2-3; TRBD2 is a possible D gene (5 bases). This CDR3 has 13 residues. From germline, CDR1 is SGHDT and CDR2 YYEEEE. The V and J ends lost 2 bases and 1 base respectively, with 5 bases between them. The CDR3 protein is CASSLAGTDTQYF. In nucleotides, the CDR3 is TGTGCCAGCAGCTTAGCGGGCACAGATACGCAGTATTTT.

The V and J genes are TRBV5-4 and TRBJ2-2; maybe TRBD2 (6 bases). Germline loops: CDR1 SGHNT, CDR2 YYREEE (reference sequence). The CDR3 is 17 amino acids. With 4 bases removed from V and 4 bases from J, the gap between germline ends came to 20 bases. The CDR3 reads CASSALSSLAVTGELFF. Written as DNA, the CDR3 is TGTGCCAGCAGCGCCCTCTCTTCACTAGCAGTCACCGGGGAGCTGTTTTTT.

The chain couples TRBV15 to TRBJ1-4; D unresolved. Germline V gene data show CDR1 as LNHNV and CDR2 as YYDKDF (reference sequence). CDR3 size: 12 residues. V shed 5 bases and J shed 8 bases, with 9 bases lying between them. The CDR3 DNA sequence: TGTGCCACCAGCTTGGGTTGGGAAAAACTGTTTTTT. It yields the protein CATSLGWEKLFF.

V usage is TRBV30 and J usage is TRBJ1-5; 9 nucleotides align to TRBD1. This CDR3 region has 13 residues. Germline V gene sequence: CDR1 GTSNPN, CDR2 SVGIG (reference sequence). Losses at the gene ends were 5 bases for V and 4 bases for J; bases not matched to a gene: 3. The CDR3: CAWGDRENQPQHF. CDR3 nucleotide sequence: TGTGCCTGGGGGGACAGGGAGAATCAGCCCCAGCATTTT.

Ten or more counts support this clone. V and J are TRBV29-1 and TRBJ1-4; D is undetermined. The germline CDR1 and CDR2 sequences are SQVTM and ANQGSEA. The CDR3 spans 12 residues. V lost 6 bases and J lost 1, with 6 bases in between. CDR3 coding DNA: TGCAGCGTGCACAGAACTAATGAAAAACTGTTTTTT. The encoded protein is CSVHRTNEKLFF.

There are a few counts of this clone. V and J are TRBV29-1 and TRBJ1-2, with TRBD1 matching 7 bases. Losses at the gene ends were 5 bases for V and 6 bases for J; bases not matched to a gene: 18. In germline, CDR1 is SQVTM, CDR2 ANQGSEA. This CDR3 has 16 residues. DNA of the CDR3: TGCAGCGTTCTTCGCGGGTCAGGGGGTTTAGTGGATGGCTACACCTTC. Its translation is CSVLRGSGGLVDGYTF. Based on the CDR3 plus reference TRBV29-1 and TRBJ1-2, the full variable domain is SAVISQKPSRDICQRGTSLTIQCQVDSQVTMMFWYRQQPGQSLTLIATANQGSEATYESGFVIDKFPISRPNLTFSTLTVSNMSPEDSSIYLCSVLRGSGGLVDGYTFGSGTRLTVV.

This chain links TRBV28 with TRBJ2-6, with 7 bases aligning to TRBD1. CDR3 length equals 15 residues. Trimming removed 5 bases from V and 2 bases from J; junction bases left unmatched: 3. The germline V gene has CDR1 MDHEN and CDR2 SYDVKM. CDR3 in amino acids: CASSITGAGANVLTF. As DNA, the CDR3 is TGTGCCAGCAGTATCACAGGGGCTGGGGCCAACGTCCTGACTTTC.

The chain has TRBV28 and TRBJ2-7, with 7 bases lining up with TRBD2. The CDR3 consists of 14 residues. V shed 5 bases and J 0 bases; nucleotides not matched to a gene: 4. Germline CDR1 MDHEN, CDR2 SYDVKM. The CDR3 reads CASSRGGSSYEQYF. The CDR3 region has the DNA TGTGCCAGCAGTCGCGGGGGTAGCTCCTACGAGCAGTACTTC.

V gene TRBV5-1 combines with J gene TRBJ2-3; a weak D match, TRBD1 (6 bases). CDR3 length: 15 amino acids. From germline, CDR1 is SGHRS and CDR2 YFSETQ. Trimming took 0 bases from V and 2 from J, leaving 10 bases between them. The CDR3 is CASSLGQGPTDTQYF. The CDR3 bases are TGCGCCAGCAGCTTGGGGCAGGGGCCCACAGATACGCAGTATTTT.

The sample holds a few counts of this clone. V is TRBV28 and J is TRBJ2-3; D gene ambiguous. The CDR3 runs 14 residues. Trimming removed 5 bases from V and 1 base from J, with 10 bases in between. Germline CDR1 and CDR2: MDHEN and SYDVKM. CDR3: CASSQGARTDTQYF. CDR3 coding DNA: TGTGCCAGCAGTCAAGGTGCCCGCACAGATACGCAGTATTTT.

The gene calls are TRBV4-3 and TRBJ2-4, with D perhaps matching TRBD1 (5 bases). CDR1 is LGHNA and CDR2 is YSLEER in the germline V gene. This CDR3 has 20 amino acids. Trimming cost V 0 bases and J 0 bases, with 21 bases left between them. CDR3: CASSQDELQGPPLAKNIQYF. The CDR3, as DNA: TGCGCCAGCAGCCAAGATGAGTTGCAGGGTCCTCCTCTAGCCAAAAACATTCAGTACTTC.

The V call is TRBV4-3, the J call TRBJ1-1; D may be TRBD1 (6 bases). This CDR3 is built from 15 residues. Germline V gene data show CDR1 as LGHNA and CDR2 as YSLEER. V lost 1 base and J 3 bases, leaving 12 bases between the germline ends. The CDR3 nucleotides read TGCGCCAGCAGCCAAGCGGTCAGGGGCGACACTGAAGCTTTCTTT. It specifies CASSQAVRGDTEAFF.